This is a list of T cell receptor beta chains from one sample in a study of OX40 agonist ivuxolimab in advanced cancers. TCRdb's copy holds only in-frame clones and misses some; the assay was immunoSEQ multiplex PCR. The table records 70,000 to 90,000 clones, roughly 80% of them present only once. The specimen was CD4+ or CD8+ T cells sorted from blood, collected in a trial of the OX40 agonist ivuxolimab. The receptors were gathered from an adult with an advanced solid tumor such as melanoma, head and neck, liver or kidney cancer. Each CDR3 is given with its conserved first and last residue. Fields, in order: V gene, J gene, CDR3 protein.

TRBV7-9	TRBJ2-7	CASSRPGQGANPDRYEQYF
TRBV19	TRBJ1-2	CASSIDTKQEIYGYTF
TRBV10-3	TRBJ1-4	CAIRPQGPNEKLFF
TRBV30	TRBJ2-3	CAWRTSGSSDTQYF
TRBV18	TRBJ2-3	CASSQQGVGTDTQYF
TRBV7-9	TRBJ2-2	CASSPLARGVGGELFF
TRBV4-2	TRBJ2-2	CASSQDGLAGVGAGELFF
TRBV6-1	TRBJ2-4	CASSEVFQEKNIQYF
TRBV9	TRBJ2-7	CASSVAHSSYEQYF
TRBV5-6	TRBJ1-5	CASSLVSGGNQPQHF